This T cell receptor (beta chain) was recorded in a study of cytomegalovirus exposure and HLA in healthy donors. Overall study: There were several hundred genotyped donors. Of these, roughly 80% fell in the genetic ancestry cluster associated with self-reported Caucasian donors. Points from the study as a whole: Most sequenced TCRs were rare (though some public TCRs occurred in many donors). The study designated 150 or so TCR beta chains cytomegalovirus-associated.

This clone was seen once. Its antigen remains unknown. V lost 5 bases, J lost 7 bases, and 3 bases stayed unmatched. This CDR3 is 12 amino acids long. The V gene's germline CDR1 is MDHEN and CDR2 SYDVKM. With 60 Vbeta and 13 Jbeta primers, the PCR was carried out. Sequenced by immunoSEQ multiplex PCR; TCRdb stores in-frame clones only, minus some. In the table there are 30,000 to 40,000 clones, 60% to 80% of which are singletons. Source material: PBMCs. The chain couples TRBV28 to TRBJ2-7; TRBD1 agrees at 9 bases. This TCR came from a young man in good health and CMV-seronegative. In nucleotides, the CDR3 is TGTGCCAGCAGTAATGACAGGGGGGAGCAGTACTTC. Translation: CASSNDRGEQYF.